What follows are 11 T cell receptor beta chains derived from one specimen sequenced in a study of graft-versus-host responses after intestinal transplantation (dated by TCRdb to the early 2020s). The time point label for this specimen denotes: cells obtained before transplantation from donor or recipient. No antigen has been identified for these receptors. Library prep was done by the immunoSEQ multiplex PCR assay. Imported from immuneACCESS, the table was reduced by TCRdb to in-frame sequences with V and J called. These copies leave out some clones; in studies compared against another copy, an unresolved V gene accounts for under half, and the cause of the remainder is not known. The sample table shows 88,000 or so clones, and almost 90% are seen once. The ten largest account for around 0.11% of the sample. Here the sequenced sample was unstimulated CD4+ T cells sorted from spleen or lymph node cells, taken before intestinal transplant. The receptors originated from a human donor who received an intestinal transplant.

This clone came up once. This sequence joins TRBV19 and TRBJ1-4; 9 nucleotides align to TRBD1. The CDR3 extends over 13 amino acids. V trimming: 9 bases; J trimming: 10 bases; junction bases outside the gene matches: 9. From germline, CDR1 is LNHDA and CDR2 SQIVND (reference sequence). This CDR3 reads CASRTGVEGKLFF. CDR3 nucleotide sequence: TGTGCCAGCCGGACAGGGGTTGAGGGAAAACTGTTTTTT.

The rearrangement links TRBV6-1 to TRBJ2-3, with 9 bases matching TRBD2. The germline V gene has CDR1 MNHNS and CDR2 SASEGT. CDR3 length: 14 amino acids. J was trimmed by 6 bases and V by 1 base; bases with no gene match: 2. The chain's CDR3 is CASSEGTSGDTQYF. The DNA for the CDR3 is TGTGCCAGCAGTGAAGGCACTAGCGGGGATACGCAGTATTTT.

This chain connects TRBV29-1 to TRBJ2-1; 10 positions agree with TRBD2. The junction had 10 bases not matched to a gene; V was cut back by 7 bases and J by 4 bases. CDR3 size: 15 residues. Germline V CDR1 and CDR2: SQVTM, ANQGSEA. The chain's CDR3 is CSALAGAQTYNEQFF. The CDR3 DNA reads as TGCAGCGCCCTAGCGGGGGCGCAAACTTACAATGAGCAGTTCTTC.

CDR3 in DNA: TGCGCCAGCAGCCAAGGAGTTAACTATGGCTACACCTTC. Translation: CASSQGVNYGYTF. The chain couples TRBV4-1 to TRBJ1-2; D uncertain. V dropped 1 base and J dropped 1 base, with 4 bases sitting between them. Per germline, CDR1 MGHRA and CDR2 YSYEKL. The CDR3 sequence is 13 residues long.

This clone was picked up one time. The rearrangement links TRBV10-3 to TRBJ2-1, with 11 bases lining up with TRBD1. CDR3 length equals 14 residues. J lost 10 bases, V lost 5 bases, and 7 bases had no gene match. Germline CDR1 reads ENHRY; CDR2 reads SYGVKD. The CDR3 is CAISWDRGSREQFF. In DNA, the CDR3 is TGTGCCATCAGTTGGGACAGGGGGTCAAGGGAGCAGTTCTTC.

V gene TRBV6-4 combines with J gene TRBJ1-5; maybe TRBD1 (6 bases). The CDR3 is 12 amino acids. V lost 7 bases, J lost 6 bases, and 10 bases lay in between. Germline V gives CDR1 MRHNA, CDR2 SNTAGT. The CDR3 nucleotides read TGTGCCAGCAAAAAACAGGGTCAGCCCCAGCATTTT. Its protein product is CASKKQGQPQHF.

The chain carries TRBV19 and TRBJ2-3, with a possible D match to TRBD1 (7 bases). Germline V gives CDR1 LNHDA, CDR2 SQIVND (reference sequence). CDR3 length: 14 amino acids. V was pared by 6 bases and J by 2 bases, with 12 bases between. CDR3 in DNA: TGTGCCAGTAGGGAGGGGGCCCTCACAGATACGCAGTATTTT. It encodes CASREGALTDTQYF.

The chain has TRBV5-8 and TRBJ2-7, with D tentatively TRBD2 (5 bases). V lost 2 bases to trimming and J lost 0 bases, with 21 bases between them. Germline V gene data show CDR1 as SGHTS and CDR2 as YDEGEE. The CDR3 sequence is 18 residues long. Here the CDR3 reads CASSLYDLTITYSYEQYF. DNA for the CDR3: TGTGCCAGCAGCTTATACGACCTGACTATAACCTACTCCTACGAGCAGTACTTC.

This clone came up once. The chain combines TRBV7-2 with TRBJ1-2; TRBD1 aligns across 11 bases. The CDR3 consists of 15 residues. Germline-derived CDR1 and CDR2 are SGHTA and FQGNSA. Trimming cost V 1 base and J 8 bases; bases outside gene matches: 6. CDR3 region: CASSLGTGGASGYTF. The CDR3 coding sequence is TGTGCCAGCAGCTTAGGGACAGGGGGCGCGTCGGGCTACACCTTC.

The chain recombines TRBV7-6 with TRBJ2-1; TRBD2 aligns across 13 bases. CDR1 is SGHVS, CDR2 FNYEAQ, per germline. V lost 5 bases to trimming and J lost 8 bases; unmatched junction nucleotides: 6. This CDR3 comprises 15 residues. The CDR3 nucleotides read TGTGCCAGCAGCCCCACTAGCGGGGGGGTATATGAGCAGTTCTTC. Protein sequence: CASSPTSGGVYEQFF.

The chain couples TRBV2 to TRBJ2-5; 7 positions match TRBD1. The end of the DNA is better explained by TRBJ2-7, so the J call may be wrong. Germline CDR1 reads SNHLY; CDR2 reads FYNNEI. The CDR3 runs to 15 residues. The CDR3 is CASSLGQVGLYEQYF. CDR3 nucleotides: TGTGCCAGCAGCCTCGGACAGGTCGGTCTCTACGAGCAGTACTTC.